The rows below give T cell receptor beta chains drawn from one sample of a study of CD8+ T cells in alopecia areata. Assay used: immunoSEQ multiplex PCR; TCRdb lists only in-frame clones, some missing. The sample records fewer than 250,000 clones, less than 45% being singletons. Sequences were derived from CD4+ T cells sorted from blood, sampled at approximately week 31, from a patient treated with tofacitinib. These receptors were taken from a human donor with alopecia areata. Both conserved end residues are part of each CDR3. D genes are given only for firm matches. The size of a clone is reported for some rows only, either as once, few or many, or as a class for expanded clones.

CDR3nt | CDR3aa | abundance | j_gene | v_gene | d_gene
TGTGCCAGCAGCCAAGACCCGACGGGGGTAACCGGGGAGCTGTTTTTT | CASSQDPTGVTGELFF | few | TRBJ2-2 | TRBV4-2 | NA
TGTGCCAGCAGCTTGGAATGGGCGGCCACGGGCACTGAAGCTTTCTTT | CASSLEWAATGTEAFF | NA | TRBJ1-1 | TRBV5-4 | NA
TGTGCCAGCAGTCCACGAGAACTGGGTCAGCCCCAGCATTTT | CASSPRELGQPQHF | few | TRBJ1-5 | TRBV6-5 | NA
TGTGCCTGCCGGGATGGATCCTACGAGCAGTACTTC | CACRDGSYEQYF | NA | TRBJ2-7 | TRBV30 | NA
TGTGCCTGGAGTTTGGGACTAGCGGGGTCCTACGAGCAGTACTTC | CAWSLGLAGSYEQYF | NA | TRBJ2-7 | TRBV30 | TRBD2
TGTGCCAGCAGACGTCAGGGCTCAGGGAACGAGCAGTACTTC | CASRRQGSGNEQYF | few | TRBJ2-7 | TRBV6-6 | NA
TGTGCCAGCAGCCCTAACAGGGAAAGAATGGAGACCCAGTACTTC | CASSPNRERMETQYF | NA | TRBJ2-5 | TRBV6-4 | NA
TGCGCCAGCAGCATATCGGAGAACACTGAAGCTTTCTTT | CASSISENTEAFF | NA | TRBJ1-1 | TRBV5-1 | NA
TGTGCCTGGAGTAGGAGCAGTGAAGCTTTCTTT | CAWSRSSEAFF | NA | TRBJ1-1 | TRBV30 | NA
TGTGCCAGCAGCTTAGCCAGGGGGAAACACGAGCAGTACTTC | CASSLARGKHEQYF | NA | TRBJ2-7 | TRBV7-2 | TRBD1
TGTGCCAGCAGCCGCGACAGGGACTATGGCTACACCTTC | CASSRDRDYGYTF | few | TRBJ1-2 | TRBV7-2 | TRBD1
TGTGCCAGCAGCAAGCGGGACAGGGAGGAGGATACGCAGTATTTT | CASSKRDREEDTQYF | NA | TRBJ2-3 | TRBV7-9 | TRBD1
TGTGCCAGCAGCCTGACAGGGGGGAATCAGCCCCAGCATTTT | CASSLTGGNQPQHF | NA | TRBJ1-5 | TRBV7-9 | TRBD1
TGCAGCGTTGGAACAGGGGGGAAGTATGGCTACACCTTC | CSVGTGGKYGYTF | NA | TRBJ1-2 | TRBV29-1 | TRBD1
TGTGCCAGCAGTTCCAGATCCTCCACAGATACGCAGTATTTT | CASSSRSSTDTQYF | NA | TRBJ2-3 | TRBV6-1 | NA
TGCAGCGTTGTTCTGACCTTGAACACTGAAGCTTTCTTT | CSVVLTLNTEAFF | NA | TRBJ1-1 | TRBV29-1 | NA
TGTGCCAGCAGCAAAACCGGGACAGGGAAGAATGAAGCTTTCTTT | CASSKTGTGKNEAFF | NA | TRBJ1-1 | TRBV9 | TRBD1
TGTGCCAGCCTACCGGGACAGGGGGCAACAGATACGCAGTATTTT | CASLPGQGATDTQYF | NA | TRBJ2-3 | TRBV5-6 | TRBD1
TGTGCCAGTAGTATGAACAGCCAGGAGACCCAGTACTTC | CASSMNSQETQYF | NA | TRBJ2-5 | TRBV19 | NA
TGCAGCGTTGACCTAAATAGCAATCAGCCCCAGCATTTT | CSVDLNSNQPQHF | NA | TRBJ1-5 | TRBV29-1 | NA
TGTGCCAGCATCCCACGGACCGACTTAGGCGAGCAGTACTTC | CASIPRTDLGEQYF | NA | TRBJ2-7 | TRBV2 | NA
TGTGCCAGCAGCTTAGATCCAAGCGGTTACTCCTACGAGCAGTACTTC | CASSLDPSGYSYEQYF | NA | TRBJ2-7 | TRBV7-2 | NA
TGTGCCTGGAGTGTGCTGGACAGGGGCCAGCAGTTCTTC | CAWSVLDRGQQFF | NA | TRBJ2-1 | TRBV30 | TRBD1
TGTGCCAGTAGCCTCACAGCGAACATTCAGTACTTC | CASSLTANIQYF | NA | TRBJ2-4 | TRBV19 | NA
TGCGCCAGTACAGGTTCTGGGGCCAACGTCCTGACTTTC | CASTGSGANVLTF | NA | TRBJ2-6 | TRBV5-1 | NA
TGTGCCTGGACCCGTTCCCGTCCCTACAATGAGCAGTTCTTC | CAWTRSRPYNEQFF | few | TRBJ2-1 | TRBV30 | NA
TGTGCCAGCGGTCGGAGACTAGCATCCACAGATACGCAGTATTTT | CASGRRLASTDTQYF | NA | TRBJ2-3 | TRBV2 | TRBD2